A single sample gave rise to the 25 T cell receptor beta chains below, sequenced in a study of cytomegalovirus exposure and HLA in healthy donors. Sequencing used immunoSEQ multiplex PCR; TCRdb keeps in-frame clones, though not all of them. This sample has some 150,000 clones, with 70% to 90% found just once. Sequences were obtained from PBMCs. The origin of the receptors is a woman aged 18 to 35 in good health and CMV-seropositive.

The chain has TRBV27 and TRBJ2-7, with 7 bases identical to TRBD2. The J segment lost 9 bases and the V segment lost 0 bases, leaving 8 bases of the junction unmatched. Looked up from germline, CDR1 is MNHEY and CDR2 is SMNVEV (reference sequence). CDR3 size: 14 residues. This chain's CDR3 is CASSLSRLAGAQYF. In DNA form, the CDR3 reads TGTGCCAGCAGTTTATCCCGACTAGCAGGAGCGCAGTACTTC.

The rearrangement uses TRBV6-5 and TRBJ2-1; D is undetermined. Trimming pared 3 bases from V and 6 bases from J, leaving 15 bases between. CDR1 MNHEY and CDR2 SVGAGI come from the germline V gene. The length of the CDR3 is 15 residues. CDR3 sequence: CASSYVGFSGNEQFF. The CDR3 DNA sequence: TGTGCCAGCAGTTATGTCGGGTTTAGTGGCAATGAGCAGTTCTTC.

V is TRBV4-3 and J is TRBJ2-2, with 12 bases that match TRBD1. Germline V gene lookup returns CDR1 LGHNA and CDR2 YSLEER. CDR3 size: 19 residues. The trim removed 4 bases at V and 7 bases at J, leaving 16 bases unmatched. The CDR3 sequence is CASSPGTGGLAGLVGELFF. For the CDR3, the DNA is TGCGCCAGCAGCCCGGGGACAGGGGGCCTAGCGGGTTTGGTCGGGGAGCTGTTTTTT.

The chain recombines TRBV7-9 with TRBJ2-7; 7 positions match TRBD1. J was trimmed by 6 bases and V by 5 bases; bases with no gene match: 7. Germline V CDR1 and CDR2: SEHNR, FQNEAQ (reference sequence). The CDR3 runs 13 residues. In nucleotides, the CDR3 is TGTGCCAGCAGCCCACAGGGGCCCCGCGAGCAGTACTTC. Its protein product is CASSPQGPREQYF.

This chain joins TRBV5-1 and TRBJ2-7; maybe TRBD1 (5 bases). Germline CDR1 is SGHRS and CDR2 is YFSETQ. The CDR3 loop spans 15 amino acids. Trimming cost V 1 base and J 2 bases, with 13 bases left between them. As DNA, the CDR3 is TGCGCCAGCAGCTTGCAGGGCGTACTCACCTACGAGCAGTACTTC. This translates into CASSLQGVLTYEQYF.

The V gene is TRBV9, the J gene TRBJ2-4; 7 bases agree with TRBD1. Trimming removed 1 base from V and 0 bases from J; junction bases left unmatched: 4. The CDR3 is 16 residues long. Germline V gene sequence: CDR1 SGDLS, CDR2 YYNGEE. In DNA, the CDR3 is TGTGCCAGCAGCGTACGGACAGGTCTAGCCAAAAACATTCAGTACTTC. Encoded protein: CASSVRTGLAKNIQYF. Full variable domain (outside the CDR3, taken from reference TRBV9 and TRBJ2-4): DSGVTQTPKHLITATGQRVTLRCSPRSGDLSVYWYQQSLDQGLQFLIQYYNGEERAKGNILERFSAQQFPDLHSELNLSSLELGDSALYFCASSVRTGLAKNIQYFGAGTRLSVL.

The chain is built from TRBV2 and TRBJ2-3, with 14 positions matching TRBD2. Germline assignment: CDR1 SNHLY and CDR2 FYNNEI. V dropped 5 bases and J dropped 5; count of bases not matched to a gene: 9. The length of the CDR3 is 17 residues. CDR3: CASSPRLAGGPGDTQYF. CDR3 nucleotide sequence: TGTGCCAGCAGTCCGAGACTAGCGGGAGGGCCCGGAGATACGCAGTATTTT.

This sequence joins TRBV27 and TRBJ2-1, with 7 bases that match TRBD1. The germline gives CDR1 MNHEY, CDR2 SMNVEV (reference sequence). The CDR3 runs to 18 residues. The V and J ends lost 4 bases and 8 bases, in that order; junction bases with no gene match: 20. In DNA form, the CDR3 reads TGTGCCAGCAGTTCTGTTGTCGTTTCGGGACAGAACAGCGATGAGCAGTTCTTC. Its translation is CASSSVVVSGQNSDEQFF.

The rearrangement links TRBV30 to TRBJ2-7; tentative D call: TRBD2 (6 bases). The germline CDR1 and CDR2 sequences are GTSNPN and SVGIG (reference sequence). V gave up 5 bases and J gave up 6 bases, with 17 bases separating them. The CDR3 is 13 residues long. The CDR3 nucleotides are TGTGCCTGGGACCGGGACTCCGGTGCCGAGCAGTACTTC. Translated, it gives CAWDRDSGAEQYF.

J is TRBJ2-5 and V is TRBV30, with D unresolved. The CDR3 has 11 residues. V was shortened by 1 base and J by 2 bases, with 2 bases between the two germline ends. Germline V gene lookup returns CDR1 GTSNPN and CDR2 SVGIG (reference sequence). CDR3 residues: CAWSAQETQYF. In nucleotides, the CDR3 is TGTGCCTGGAGTGCTCAAGAGACCCAGTACTTC. Based on the CDR3 plus reference TRBV30 and TRBJ2-5, the full variable domain is SQTIHQWPATLVQPVGSPLSLECTVEGTSNPNLYWYRQAAGRGLQLLFYSVGIGQISSEVPQNLSASRPQDRQFILSSKKLLLSDSGFYLCAWSAQETQYFGPGTRLLVL.

This chain joins TRBV7-9 and TRBJ2-5; D perhaps matches TRBD1 (5 bases). CDR1 SEHNR and CDR2 FQNEAQ come from the germline V gene (reference sequence). V dropped 5 bases and J dropped 2 bases, with 15 bases sitting between them. The CDR3 has 15 amino acids. CDR3 sequence: CASSPWGGFQETQYF. CDR3 bases: TGTGCCAGCAGCCCATGGGGCGGCTTTCAAGAGACCCAGTACTTC. Full variable domain (outside the CDR3, taken from reference TRBV7-9 and TRBJ2-5): DTGVSQNPRHKITKRGQNVTFRCDPISEHNRLYWYRQTLGQGPEFLTYFQNEAQLEKSRLLSDRFSAERPKGSFSTLEIQRTEQGDSAMYLCASSPWGGFQETQYFGPGTRLLVL.

CDR3 protein: CASSYGGREQFF. The CDR3 DNA is TGTGCCAGCAGTTACGGGGGGAGGGAGCAGTTCTTC. The chain couples TRBV6-5 to TRBJ2-1; weak D call: TRBD2 (6 bases). Germline V lookup: CDR1 MNHEY, CDR2 SVGAGI. The CDR3 totals 12 residues. The germline V and J ends were trimmed by 2 bases and 10 bases, with 9 bases remaining between them.

The V gene is TRBV27, the J gene TRBJ2-7; 13 bases match TRBD2. The CDR3 is 14 amino acids. Germline lookup yields CDR1 MNHEY and CDR2 SMNVEV (reference sequence). Trimming removed 10 bases from V and 3 bases from J; junction bases left unmatched: 6. The DNA of the CDR3 is TGTGCCACCTCCGGACTAGCGGGAGTCTACGAGCAGTACTTC. Encoded protein: CATSGLAGVYEQYF.

This sequence joins TRBV28 and TRBJ2-7; TRBD1 matches 10 bases. CDR1 is MDHEN, CDR2 SYDVKM, per germline. There are 15 residues in the CDR3. J was trimmed by 3 bases and V by 6 bases; bases with no gene match: 8. The CDR3 sequence: CASRTMGQGFYEQYF. CDR3 nucleotides: TGTGCCAGCAGAACTATGGGACAGGGGTTCTACGAGCAGTACTTC.

The V gene is TRBV11-2, the J gene TRBJ1-5, with 7 bases fitting TRBD1. Per the germline V gene, CDR1 is SGHAT and CDR2 is FQNNGV. CDR3 length: 15 residues. With 5 bases clipped from V and 3 bases from J, the junction kept 7 bases outside the gene matches. For the CDR3, the DNA is TGTGCCAGCAGCATCACAGGGGCCCCCAATCAGCCCCAGCATTTT. This translates into CASSITGAPNQPQHF.

V usage is TRBV18 and J usage is TRBJ1-2, with 10 nucleotides matching TRBD1. V lost 5 bases and J lost 4; bases outside the gene matches: 16. The CDR3 has 18 amino acids. The germline gives CDR1 KGHSH, CDR2 LQKENI. The CDR3 here is CASSSTKEPGTGVYGYTF. CDR3 nucleotides: TGTGCCAGCTCATCCACAAAAGAGCCCGGGACAGGGGTCTATGGCTACACCTTC.

The chain recombines TRBV25-1 with TRBJ2-3; 8 bases match TRBD1. This CDR3 is 18 amino acids long. Germline lookup yields CDR1 MGHDK and CDR2 SYGVNS. Unmatched junction bases numbered 9, after V lost 0 bases and J lost 1 base. This CDR3 is CASSEYIGGTGRTDTQYF. In nucleotides, the CDR3 is TGTGCCAGCAGTGAATATATTGGTGGGACAGGTCGCACAGATACGCAGTATTTT.

This rearrangement joins TRBV9 to TRBJ1-1; TRBD1 might be the D (6 bases). Germline V gene sequence: CDR1 SGDLS, CDR2 YYNGEE. The CDR3 runs to 17 residues. Trimming cost V 0 bases and J 4 bases, with 19 bases left between them. The CDR3 DNA follows: TGTGCCAGCAGCGTAGCTGGTGGGGGCGGCTCGGGCACTGAAGCTTTCTTT. Amino acids: CASSVAGGGGSGTEAFF.

The chain has TRBV29-1 and TRBJ1-1; D is uncertain. With 4 bases removed from V and 0 bases from J, the gap between germline ends came to 12 bases. Per the germline V gene, CDR1 is SQVTM and CDR2 is ANQGSEA. This CDR3 is built from 14 residues. The CDR3: CSVGEGSMNTEAFF. The CDR3 nucleotides read TGCAGCGTTGGGGAGGGATCAATGAACACTGAAGCTTTCTTT.

This chain links TRBV6-5 with TRBJ2-7; possible D gene TRBD1, 6 bases. The CDR3 spans 15 residues. The ends were cut back, 6 bases at V and 6 bases at J, with 21 bases in the middle. Germline-derived CDR1 and CDR2 are MNHEY and SVGAGI. This CDR3 reads CASSRPGLGASEQYF. The CDR3 DNA follows: TGTGCCAGCAGCCGACCAGGTCTGGGGGCTAGCGAGCAGTACTTC.

This CDR3 reads CSGGDLVYEQYF. For the CDR3, the DNA is TGCAGCGGAGGGGACTTGGTCTACGAGCAGTACTTC. The V gene is TRBV29-1, the J gene TRBJ2-7; D may be TRBD2 (6 bases). Germline V lookup: CDR1 SQVTM, CDR2 ANQGSEA. The CDR3 has 12 amino acids. Deletions cut 7 bases from V and 3 bases from J, with 13 bases between.

The V gene is TRBV5-6, the J gene TRBJ2-4; D is unresolved. The ends were cut back, 1 base at V and 5 bases at J, with 10 bases in the middle. Germline values: CDR1 SGHDT, CDR2 YYEEEE. The CDR3 covers 14 residues. The CDR3 region is CASSLWATENIQYF. For the CDR3, the DNA is TGTGCCAGCAGCTTGTGGGCGACGGAAAACATTCAGTACTTC.

In regard to this clone: The junction differs from germline at one of its ends, possibly a read error. CDR3 sequence: CASSLVGGGSPGWSTDTQYF. The CDR3 DNA reads as TGTGCCAGCAGTTTAGTTGGGGGCGGGAGCCCCGGGTGGAGCACAGATACGCAGTATTTT. The V and J genes are TRBV7-6 and TRBJ2-3, with D maybe TRBD2 (7 bases). The germline gives CDR1 SGHVS, CDR2 FNYEAQ. The CDR3 is 20 residues long.

The chain employs TRBV5-4 and TRBJ1-1; 7 nucleotides match TRBD1. Germline values: CDR1 SGHNT, CDR2 YYREEE (reference sequence). V lost 0 bases to trimming and J lost 4 bases; unmatched junction nucleotides: 6. CDR3 length: 15 residues. CDR3 residues: CASSLGSGQTTEAFF. DNA for the CDR3: TGTGCCAGCAGCTTGGGATCGGGACAGACCACTGAAGCTTTCTTT.

V usage is TRBV5-8 and J usage is TRBJ2-2, with 8 nucleotides matching TRBD1. Germline V gene data show CDR1 as SGHTS and CDR2 as YDEGEE. J lost 5 bases, V lost 4 bases, and 7 bases had no gene match. The CDR3 covers 15 residues. The CDR3 reads CASSRRTGQTGELFF. The CDR3 DNA sequence: TGTGCCAGCAGCCGTAGGACAGGGCAAACCGGGGAGCTGTTTTTT.